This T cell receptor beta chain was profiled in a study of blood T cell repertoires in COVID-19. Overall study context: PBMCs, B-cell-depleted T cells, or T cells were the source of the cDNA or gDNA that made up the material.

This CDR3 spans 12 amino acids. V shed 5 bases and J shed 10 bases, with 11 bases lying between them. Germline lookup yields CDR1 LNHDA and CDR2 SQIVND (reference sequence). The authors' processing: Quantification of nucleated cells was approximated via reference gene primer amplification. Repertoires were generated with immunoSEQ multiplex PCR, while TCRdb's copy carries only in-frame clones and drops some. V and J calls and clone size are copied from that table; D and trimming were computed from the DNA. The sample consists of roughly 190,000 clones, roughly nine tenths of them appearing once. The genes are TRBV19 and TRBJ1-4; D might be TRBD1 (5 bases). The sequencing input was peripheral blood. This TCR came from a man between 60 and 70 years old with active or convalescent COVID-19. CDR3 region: CASSQTGGKLFF. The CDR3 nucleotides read TGTGCCAGTAGTCAGACGGGGGGAAAACTGTTTTTT.